The clone carrying this T cell receptor beta chain was counted a few times. Its matching antigen is unknown. With V trimmed by 6 bases and J by 2 bases, 10 bases remained unmatched. The CDR3 runs to 16 residues. Germline CDR1 and CDR2: MDHEN and SYDVKM. This sample stems from a study of T-cell memory formation after mild COVID-19. Study details: TCR clusters were largely donor specific. Whole-study findings and limits: The study found balanced CD4/CD8 in clones contracting day 15 to 85 and a CD4+ lean in later expanders. Among CD4+ contracting clones, most were CM and EM, and CD8+ ones EMRA.

From 5'RACE with constant-segment primers came TCR alpha and TCR beta cDNA libraries that carried sample barcodes and UMIs. Using its own MiXCR run on the 5' RACE reads, TCRdb lists one record per CDR3 protein. The table has about 210,000 distinct CDR3 sequences, about 11% seen once. The chain links TRBV28 to TRBJ2-3; 8 bases agree with TRBD2. Material for sequencing was PBMCs or a T cell subset sorted from them (not recorded which). The clonotype comes from a man between 18 and 29 years old who had mild COVID-19 (a few samples of this study predate the infection). Cell type and time point are not known. As DNA, the CDR3 is TGTGCCAGCAGACTCACCGGGAGGGGGGACACAGATACGCAGTATTTT. Amino acids: CASRLTGRGDTDTQYF.